These 24 T cell receptor beta chains were sequenced from one sample in a study of blood T cells in healthy people across ages (dated by TCRdb to the mid-2010s). Receptors were amplified or captured by 5' RACE. Sequencing used an Illumina HiSeq 2500. A second about 7 to 11 cycle PCR used a sample-barcoded 5' primer and a J-beta primer mix. TCRdb reanalyzed the raw reads on its own, using fastp at Q25 for trimming and MiXCR for clone calling, and kept in-frame beta chains. Rows matching on CDR3 protein sequence are summarized as one entry with the most common DNA and genes. The sample data list some 1.4 million distinct CDR3 sequences, and roughly 40% of these were observed just once. The top ten constitute 6.5% to 10% of the sample. The sample taken for sequencing was blood. All receptors derive from a young woman in good health.

A remark on this clonotype: The junction and the germline gene differ at one end; a read error may be behind it. The chain couples TRBV6-1 to TRBJ1-2; tentatively, D is TRBD1 (5 bases). The CDR3 extends over 14 amino acids. The germline gives CDR1 MNHNS, CDR2 SASEGT. The CDR3 DNA follows: TGTGCCAGCGGTGAGGGCAGGGACAACTATGGCTACACCTTC. It is translated as CASGEGRDNYGYTF.

The CDR3 loop reads CASSRQLKTAGYGYTF. The DNA of the CDR3 is TGTGCCAGCAGCCGGCAACTAAAGACAGCTGGATATGGCTACACCTTC. V usage is TRBV5-6 and J usage is TRBJ1-2, with TRBD1 as a possible D gene (5 bases). The CDR3 totals 16 residues. V was shortened by 4 bases and J by 5 bases, with 21 bases between the two germline ends. Germline V CDR1 and CDR2: SGHDT, YYEEEE.

The chain links TRBV12-3 or TRBV12-4 to TRBJ2-2, with D maybe TRBD1 (6 bases). The CDR3 spans 13 residues. With 5 bases removed from V and 6 bases from J, the gap between germline ends came to 10 bases. The CDR3 DNA sequence: TGTGCCAGCAGTCCAGGGGTGGCCGGGGAGCTGTTTTTT. This translates into CASSPGVAGELFF.

Only one count was recorded for this clonotype. The junction does not match germline at one end; this may be a read error. The rearrangement uses TRBV12-3 or TRBV12-4 and TRBJ2-7; D uncertain. This CDR3 contains 12 residues. CDR3: CASSMSSYGQYF. CDR3 sequence (DNA): TGTGCCAGCAGTATGAGCTCCTACGGGCAGTACTTC.

This chain uses TRBV3-1 with TRBJ1-2; D not certain. Trimming removed 1 base from V and 0 bases from J, with 9 bases in between. CDR1 and CDR2 (germline): LGHDT, YNNKEL (reference sequence). This CDR3 is built from 15 residues. This CDR3 reads CASSQGPATNYGYTF. CDR3 sequence (DNA): TGTGCCAGCAGCCAAGGTCCAGCTACTAACTATGGCTACACCTTC.

This clonotype was seen more than once but under ten times. The rearrangement links TRBV7-2 to TRBJ1-6, with unresolved D. V was shortened by 8 bases and J by 0 bases, with 14 bases between the two germline ends. The CDR3 spans 16 residues. Germline loops: CDR1 SGHTA, CDR2 FQGNSA. The CDR3 reads CASRTDASSYNSPLHF. DNA for the CDR3: TGTGCCAGCCGGACGGACGCGAGCTCCTATAATTCACCCCTCCACTTT.

The gene calls are TRBV3-1 and TRBJ2-2, with D unresolved. This CDR3 region has 16 residues. CDR1 is LGHDT and CDR2 is YNNKEL in the germline V gene (reference sequence). V shed 3 bases and J shed 3 bases, with 14 bases lying between them. The CDR3 DNA is TGTGCCAGCAGCCAGGAGTGGGTTTTTGACACCGGGGAGCTGTTTTTT. This codes for CASSQEWVFDTGELFF.

The chain employs TRBV7-9 and TRBJ1-2; 9 nucleotides align to TRBD1. The CDR3 is 15 amino acids. The germline V gene has CDR1 SEHNR and CDR2 FQNEAQ (reference sequence). The J segment lost 3 bases and the V segment lost 4 bases, leaving 6 bases of the junction unmatched. CDR3 coding DNA: TGTGCCAGCAGCTCGTGGGACAGGGCTGACTATGGCTACACCTTC. It translates to CASSSWDRADYGYTF. The full variable domain, in which reference TRBV7-9 and TRBJ1-2 provide the parts outside the CDR3, is DTGVSQNPRHKITKRGQNVTFRCDPISEHNRLYWYRQTLGQGPEFLTYFQNEAQLEKSRLLSDRFSAERPKGSFSTLEIQRTEQGDSAMYLCASSSWDRADYGYTFGSGTRLTVV.

The CDR3 sequence is CAISLGRTGDTEAFF. The CDR3 nucleotides are TGTGCCATCAGTCTCGGTCGGACAGGGGACACTGAAGCTTTCTTT. This chain links TRBV10-3 with TRBJ1-1, with 9 nucleotides matching TRBD1. Per the germline V gene, CDR1 is ENHRY and CDR2 is SYGVKD. The CDR3 consists of 15 residues. V lost 5 bases and J lost 3; bases outside the gene matches: 7.

This chain uses TRBV15 with TRBJ2-1, with 8 nucleotides matching TRBD2. The DNA end favors TRBJ2-7, so the J call may be wrong. CDR3 size: 18 residues. Germline-derived CDR1 and CDR2 are LNHNV and YYDKDF (reference sequence). Here the CDR3 DNA reads TGTGCCACCAGCAGACACCAGGTAGCGGGATACTCCTACAATGAGCAGTACTTC. This codes for CATSRHQVAGYSYNEQYF.

The chain employs TRBV7-2 and TRBJ2-7; TRBD2 aligns across 7 bases. From germline, CDR1 is SGHTA and CDR2 FQGNSA. V shed 5 bases, J shed 2 bases, and the junction held 6 bases outside the gene matches. CDR3 size: 14 residues. Written as DNA, the CDR3 is TGTGCCAGCAGCGCCACCCGGGGGGCCTACGAGCAGTACTTC. Translating gives CASSATRGAYEQYF.

V gene TRBV7-9 combines with J gene TRBJ2-5, with D perhaps matching TRBD2 (5 bases). This CDR3 contains 15 residues. Germline V gene sequence: CDR1 SEHNR, CDR2 FQNEAQ (reference sequence). V lost 8 bases to trimming and J lost 3 bases, with 19 bases between them. Written as DNA, the CDR3 is TGTGCCAGCGGCCTCTCCCGGGGATTAAAAGAGACCCAGTACTTC. Translated: CASGLSRGLKETQYF.

This chain joins TRBV7-9 and TRBJ2-7, with 8 bases identical to TRBD1. J lost 4 bases, V lost 11 bases, and 7 bases had no gene match. The CDR3 sequence is 12 residues long. Germline-derived CDR1 and CDR2 are SEHNR and FQNEAQ (reference sequence). The CDR3 spells CADGQGPYEQYF. The CDR3 nucleotides are TGTGCCGACGGACAGGGACCATACGAGCAGTACTTC.

This clonotype was found many times. The rearrangement uses TRBV7-9 and TRBJ2-5; TRBD1 matches at 9 bases. Per germline, CDR1 SEHNR and CDR2 FQNEAQ (reference sequence). J lost 1 base, V lost 5 bases, and 8 bases had no gene match. This CDR3 is 16 amino acids long. CDR3 nucleotide sequence: TGTGCCAGCAGCCGTACAGGGGGCTCCATCCAAGAGACCCAGTACTTC. It is translated as CASSRTGGSIQETQYF.

This clonotype was detected only a few times. This chain connects TRBV13 to TRBJ2-1; D might be TRBD2 (6 bases). The V end lost 1 base, the J end lost 8 bases, and 18 bases lay between the germline ends. Germline V gives CDR1 PRHDT, CDR2 FYEKMQ (reference sequence). The CDR3 has 16 amino acids. The chain's CDR3 is CASSLEGSAGRYEQFF. In DNA, the CDR3 is TGTGCCAGCAGCTTAGAAGGGTCCGCGGGGAGGTATGAGCAGTTCTTC.

CDR3 amino acids: CASSYPSEFHGAYEQYF. The CDR3 nucleotides read TGTGCCAGCAGTTACCCCTCGGAATTCCATGGTGCCTACGAGCAGTACTTC. The V gene is TRBV6-2 or TRBV6-3, the J gene TRBJ2-7; D ambiguous. Trimming pared 2 bases from V and 2 bases from J, leaving 19 bases between. Germline V gives CDR1 MNHEY, CDR2 SVGEGT. This CDR3 is built from 17 residues.

The rearrangement joins TRBV7-2 to TRBJ2-2; D ambiguous. V lost 0 bases to trimming and J lost 1 base, with 9 bases between them. CDR1 SGHTA and CDR2 FQGNSA come from the germline V gene. CDR3 length: 16 residues. In DNA form, the CDR3 reads TGTGCCAGCAGCTTAGCCCTAGTGCAGAACACCGGGGAGCTGTTTTTT. It encodes CASSLALVQNTGELFF.

This clonotype was counted a few times. This chain uses TRBV4-1 with TRBJ2-5, with D uncertain. V was clipped by 5 bases and J by 11 bases, with 24 bases between them. The CDR3 totals 15 residues. Germline CDR1 and CDR2: MGHRA and YSYEKL. The CDR3 reads CASSSGLDHLGEQYF. The DNA of the CDR3 is TGCGCCAGCAGCTCCGGGCTGGACCACCTAGGTGAGCAGTACTTC.

The chain couples TRBV28 to TRBJ2-5; D is possibly TRBD2 (7 bases). This CDR3 spans 15 amino acids. Germline V gene data show CDR1 as MDHEN and CDR2 as SYDVKM. Trimming removed 3 bases from V and 4 bases from J, with 15 bases in between. The CDR3 loop is CASSFRGGGGETQYF. The CDR3 DNA follows: TGTGCCAGCAGTTTTAGGGGAGGGGGTGGAGAGACCCAGTACTTC.

This chain links TRBV7-9 with TRBJ1-6; a possible D gene is TRBD1 (5 bases). Germline lookup yields CDR1 SEHNR and CDR2 FQNEAQ (reference sequence). The CDR3 runs to 15 residues. V dropped 4 bases and J dropped 4 bases, with 11 bases sitting between them. CDR3 DNA sequence: TGTGCCAGCAGCTCAACGAGGGGATATAATTCACCCCTCCACTTT. Its translation is CASSSTRGYNSPLHF.

V and J are TRBV6-2 or TRBV6-3 and TRBJ2-5; the match to TRBD2 covers 12 bases. The J call is uncertain, as TRBJ2-7 better fits the DNA end. Germline V CDR1 and CDR2: MNHEY, SVGEGT. The CDR3 totals 15 residues. CDR3 sequence: CASSTGLAGRDEQYF. The CDR3 DNA sequence: TGTGCCAGCAGCACTGGACTAGCGGGGCGGGACGAGCAGTACTTC.

This clonotype was detected a few times. The J gene is TRBJ1-2, the V gene TRBV12-3 or TRBV12-4; D is unresolved. V was trimmed by 10 bases and J by 0 bases, leaving 9 bases between them. CDR3 length: 12 amino acids. CDR3 nucleotides: TGTGCCACGGCAGCCTCTAACTATGGCTACACCTTC. Its protein is CATAASNYGYTF.

The chain has TRBV12-3 or TRBV12-4 and TRBJ2-3; 8 bases are a match to TRBD1. Trimming at V came to 7 bases and at J to 1 base, leaving 7 bases not matched to a gene. The CDR3 is 15 amino acids. CDR3 coding DNA: TGTGCCAGCAAACAGGGGGGTACGGGCACAGATACGCAGTATTTT. Translated, it gives CASKQGGTGTDTQYF.

The gene calls are TRBV5-1 and TRBJ2-7; D gene ambiguous. Per the germline V gene, CDR1 is SGHRS and CDR2 is YFSETQ. The CDR3 is 12 amino acids. V lost 7 bases and J lost 2, with 10 bases in between. This CDR3 is CASGPTPYEQYF. The CDR3 nucleotides read TGCGCCAGCGGGCCGACCCCCTACGAGCAGTACTTC. Based on the CDR3 plus reference TRBV5-1 and TRBJ2-7, the full variable domain is KAGVTQTPRYLIKTRGQQVTLSCSPISGHRSVSWYQQTPGQGLQFLFEYFSETQRNKGNFPGRFSGRQFSNSRSEMNVSTLELGDSALYLCASGPTPYEQYFGPGTRLTVT.